The 8 T cell receptor beta chains below were found in one sample sequenced in a study of cytomegalovirus exposure and HLA in healthy donors. Measured with immunoSEQ multiplex PCR; TCRdb has only the in-frame clones, and not every one. The sample holds under 80,000 clones, approximately 94% seen once. Specimen: PBMCs. The receptors here all came from a woman between 18 and 29 years old in good health and CMV-seropositive.

This clone was observed once. The gene calls are TRBV5-4 and TRBJ2-2; weak D call: TRBD1 (6 bases). The V end lost 1 base, the J end lost 3 bases, and 13 bases lay between the germline ends. Germline V lookup: CDR1 SGHNT, CDR2 YYREEE (reference sequence). The length of the CDR3 is 16 residues. For the CDR3, the DNA is TGTGCCAGCAGCTTGCGCCAGGGGTGGGACACCGGGGAGCTGTTTTTT. It encodes CASSLRQGWDTGELFF.

This clone occurred a few times. The V gene is TRBV11-2, the J gene TRBJ1-4; D call uncertain. Per the germline V gene, CDR1 is SGHAT and CDR2 is FQNNGV. The V end was cut by 1 base, the J end by 7 bases, with 10 bases between. The CDR3 runs 14 residues. The CDR3 DNA is TGTGCCAGCAGCTTAGCGCGGGGAGTTGAAAAACTGTTTTTT. Translation gives CASSLARGVEKLFF.

V usage is TRBV10-2 and J usage is TRBJ2-2, with 11 bases identical to TRBD2. This CDR3 spans 15 amino acids. The germline V gene has CDR1 WSHSY and CDR2 SAAADI. V lost 6 bases, J lost 6 bases, and 6 bases stayed unmatched. CDR3 bases: TGCGCCAGCAGAGGGACTAGCGGAAGGGCCGGGGAGCTGTTTTTT. Its translation: CASRGTSGRAGELFF.

This sequence joins TRBV28 and TRBJ2-2; TRBD2 is a possible D gene (6 bases). V lost 5 bases and J 5 bases, leaving 21 bases between the germline ends. The CDR3 loop spans 17 amino acids. Germline lookup yields CDR1 MDHEN and CDR2 SYDVKM. CDR3: CASSLSGTVTRTGELFF. DNA for the CDR3: TGTGCCAGCAGTCTCTCCGGGACTGTAACGAGAACCGGGGAGCTGTTTTTT.

J is TRBJ1-3 and V is TRBV7-2; D possibly corresponds to TRBD1 (5 bases). V shed 5 bases and J shed 9 bases, with 20 bases lying between them. CDR3 length equals 15 residues. Germline V gene data show CDR1 as SGHTA and CDR2 as FQGNSA. The CDR3 protein is CASSAGLSRGATIYF. For the CDR3, the DNA is TGTGCCAGCAGCGCGGGACTGTCCCGTGGGGCCACCATATATTTT.

The J gene is TRBJ2-7, the V gene TRBV28; 9 bases are shared with TRBD2. The CDR3 length is 16 residues. Germline V lookup: CDR1 MDHEN, CDR2 SYDVKM. The trim removed 2 bases at V and 2 bases at J, leaving 7 bases unmatched. CDR3 residues: CASSLLAGRVAYEQYF. CDR3 coding DNA: TGTGCCAGCAGTTTACTAGCGGGACGCGTTGCCTACGAGCAGTACTTC.

The rearrangement links TRBV7-2 to TRBJ2-7, with 7 bases lining up with TRBD1. The trim removed 3 bases at V and 2 bases at J, leaving 7 bases unmatched. This CDR3 comprises 15 residues. Looked up from germline, CDR1 is SGHTA and CDR2 is FQGNSA. The CDR3 sequence is CASSFGTASTYEQYF. CDR3 DNA sequence: TGTGCCAGCAGCTTCGGGACAGCGTCTACCTACGAGCAGTACTTC.

This rearrangement joins TRBV11-2 to TRBJ2-7; TRBD1 agrees at 11 bases. The V gene end was trimmed by 1 base and the J gene end by 5 bases; junction bases not matched to a gene: 4. Germline V CDR1 and CDR2: SGHAT, FQNNGV. CDR3 length equals 15 residues. The CDR3 here is CASSLVGTGGDEQYF. In nucleotides, the CDR3 is TGTGCCAGCAGCTTAGTGGGGACAGGGGGTGACGAGCAGTACTTC.